These T cell receptor beta chains were read from a single sample in a study of cytomegalovirus exposure and HLA in healthy donors. TCRdb's table, derived via immunoSEQ multiplex PCR, lists solely in-frame clones and lacks some. The sample contains 65,000 to 90,000 clones, 86% of which appear only once. The sequenced material came from PBMCs. All receptors derive from a woman aged 25 to 45 in good health and CMV-seronegative. The CDR3 runs from the conserved cysteine through the conserved F or W. The order of the fields is V gene, D gene, J gene, clone size, CDR3 protein, CDR3 DNA. D genes are given only for firm matches. Where a row states a size, it is once, few, many or the class of an expanded clone; other rows omit it.

TRBV10-3	NA	TRBJ1-6	once	CAISESEIGTTPLHF	TGTGCCATCAGTGAGTCGGAGATAGGTACGACACCCCTCCACTTT
TRBV14	TRBD1	TRBJ1-2	NA	CASSQWTGENYGYTF	TGTGCCAGCAGCCAGTGGACAGGGGAGAACTATGGCTACACCTTC
TRBV25-1	NA	TRBJ2-1	NA	CASSPTFSGNEQFF	TGTGCCAGCAGCCCAACCTTCTCGGGTAATGAGCAGTTCTTC
TRBV4-1	TRBD1	TRBJ2-2	few	CASSPRTGGISRTGELFF	TGCGCCAGCAGCCCCCGGACAGGCGGTATCAGTAGGACCGGGGAGCTGTTTTTT
TRBV11-3	TRBD1	TRBJ1-1	NA	CASSLDGGTGEAFF	TGTGCCAGCAGCTTAGACGGGGGGACAGGTGAAGCTTTCTTT
TRBV4-2	TRBD2	TRBJ2-7	NA	CASSQGLAGGITYEQYF	TGTGCCAGCAGCCAGGGACTAGCGGGAGGTATTACCTACGAGCAGTACTTC
TRBV6-5	TRBD1	TRBJ1-2	few	CASSPQGSGYTF	TGTGCCAGCAGTCCACAGGGGAGCGGCTACACCTTC
TRBV19	TRBD2	TRBJ2-1	once	CASGTSVYSEQFF	TGTGCCAGTGGGACTAGCGTGTACAGTGAGCAGTTCTTC
TRBV7-7	TRBD1	TRBJ2-3	NA	CASSLGGSHQGDTQYF	TGTGCTAGCAGCTTAGGGGGCAGTCATCAAGGAGATACGCAGTATTTT
TRBV18	TRBD1	TRBJ1-1	NA	CASSLDRAAEAFF	TGTGCCAGCTCACTAGACAGGGCGGCTGAAGCTTTCTTT
TRBV11-2	NA	TRBJ1-1	NA	CASSLVGGADTEAFF	TGTGCCAGCAGCTTAGTAGGGGGGGCTGACACTGAAGCTTTCTTT
TRBV19	NA	TRBJ2-1	NA	CASTNSPQSTSYNEQFF	TGTGCCAGTACTAACTCCCCACAGTCTACCTCCTACAATGAGCAGTTCTTC
TRBV6-1	NA	TRBJ1-5	NA	CASSWGQGGDQPQHF	TGTGCCAGCAGTTGGGGGCAGGGTGGTGATCAGCCCCAGCATTTT
TRBV29-1	TRBD2	TRBJ2-3	NA	CSAGLVPDTQYF	TGCAGCGCGGGACTAGTTCCAGATACGCAGTATTTT
TRBV10-3	NA	TRBJ1-3	few	CAISESNQGGNTIYF	TGTGCCATCAGTGAGTCGAATCAGGGTGGAAACACCATATATTTT
TRBV7-9	NA	TRBJ2-7	NA	CASSRLDVHEQYF	TGTGCCAGCAGCCGACTAGATGTCCACGAGCAGTACTTC
TRBV5-5	NA	TRBJ2-2	NA	CASSLRGLQNTGELFF	TGTGCCAGCAGCTTGAGGGGACTCCAGAACACCGGGGAGCTGTTTTTT
TRBV6-1	TRBD1	TRBJ1-2	NA	CASSEAGTGVNYGYTF	TGTGCCAGCAGTGAGGCAGGGACAGGGGTTAACTATGGCTACACCTTC
TRBV19	TRBD1	TRBJ1-5	NA	CASSIPRDRGNQPQHF	TGTGCCAGTAGTATCCCCCGGGACAGGGGCAATCAGCCCCAGCATTTT
TRBV19	TRBD1	TRBJ1-2	NA	CASSLGQGYYGYTF	TGTGCCAGTAGCTTGGGACAGGGGTACTATGGCTACACCTTC
TRBV30	TRBD1	TRBJ1-1	NA	CAWAGGMNTEAFF	TGTGCCTGGGCAGGGGGGATGAACACTGAAGCTTTCTTT
TRBV6-4	NA	TRBJ2-1	NA	CASSDMSGPYNEQFF	TGTGCCAGCAGTGATATGAGCGGGCCCTACAATGAGCAGTTCTTC
TRBV28	TRBD2	TRBJ2-5	NA	CASSPGLAGGQETQYF	TGTGCCAGCAGTCCCGGACTAGCGGGTGGCCAAGAGACCCAGTACTTC
TRBV5-6	NA	TRBJ1-2	NA	CASSLSQGGGYTF	TGTGCCAGCAGCTTGAGTCAGGGAGGTGGCTACACCTTC
TRBV5-6	NA	TRBJ2-7	NA	CASSFGTNNPYEQYF	TGTGCCAGCAGCTTCGGGACAAACAATCCCTACGAGCAGTACTTC
TRBV7-2	NA	TRBJ2-5	NA	CASSLDIGYQETQYF	TGTGCCAGCAGCTTAGATATCGGTTACCAAGAGACCCAGTACTTC
TRBV27	TRBD1	TRBJ2-1	NA	CASSYFGTGSNEQFF	TGTGCCAGCAGCTACTTCGGGACAGGCAGTAATGAGCAGTTCTTC
TRBV11-3	TRBD2	TRBJ2-1	NA	CASSLERKRDFFEQFF	TGTGCCAGCAGCTTAGAGAGGAAGCGGGACTTTTTTGAGCAGTTCTTC
TRBV5-5	NA	TRBJ2-1	NA	CASSLAGTFNEQFF	TGTGCCAGCAGCTTGGCCGGGACTTTCAATGAGCAGTTCTTC
TRBV18	TRBD2	TRBJ2-7	NA	CASSSGLAVSYEQYF	TGTGCCAGCTCATCGGGACTAGCGGTCTCCTACGAGCAGTACTTC
TRBV29-1	NA	TRBJ2-7	NA	CSVASNRAYEQYF	TGCAGCGTTGCTTCCAACAGGGCGTACGAGCAGTACTTC
TRBV6-5	NA	TRBJ1-1	NA	CASRETGEEAFF	TGTGCCAGCAGAGAGACAGGAGAAGAAGCTTTCTTT
TRBV6-1	TRBD2	TRBJ2-1	NA	CASRTGTSAYNEQFF	TGTGCCAGCAGGACCGGGACTAGCGCCTACAATGAGCAGTTCTTC
TRBV4-3	NA	TRBJ1-2	few	CASSQDIAGNYGYTF	TGCGCCAGCAGCCAAGATATAGCAGGGAACTATGGCTACACCTTC
TRBV12-5	NA	TRBJ1-2	NA	CASGFPGAGGYTF	TGTGCTAGTGGTTTTCCAGGGGCGGGCGGCTACACCTTC
TRBV7-8	NA	TRBJ2-1	NA	CASSLPPFGPYNEQFF	TGTGCCAGCAGCTTACCCCCGTTTGGGCCCTACAATGAGCAGTTCTTC
TRBV27	TRBD1	TRBJ1-1	NA	CASSLSSGQGSTEAFF	TGTGCCAGCAGTTTGTCCTCGGGACAGGGGAGCACTGAAGCTTTCTTT